This T cell receptor (beta chain) emerged from a study of T cell responses to AZD1222 COVID-19 vaccine. The CDR3 is made up of 16 amino acids. Germline V gene sequence: CDR1 SGDLS, CDR2 YYNGEE. The ends lost 0 bases at V and 3 bases at J; junction bases unmatched: 4. The protocol was immunoSEQ multiplex PCR, while the TCRdb copy is restricted to in-frame clones and leaves out a portion. The table lists about 170,000 clones, around 90% of them singletons. On this clone: Its antigen is still unknown.

Overall study findings and caveats: The study reported that nearly half of spike-specific TCRs target unmutated variant regions. Seropositivity was recorded at baseline in only a handful of AZD1222 recipients. Clonal diversity may have been underestimated in mostly white British donors.

This TCR was recovered from an adult in good health. The chain employs TRBV9 and TRBJ1-2; 11 bases agree with TRBD1. Here the sequenced sample was peripheral blood, taken on day 0 of AZD1222 vaccination. The CDR3 bases are TGTGCCAGCAGCGTAGCCCGGGACAGGGGGTACTATGGCTACACCTTC. Residues: CASSVARDRGYYGYTF.